This T cell receptor beta chain stems from a study of blood T cell repertoires in COVID-19. Across the whole study: Spain, Italy and the United States supplied samples that represented acute and convalescent COVID-19. Sources were T cells, B-cell-depleted T cells, or PBMCs; the material itself was cDNA or gDNA.

Those enrolled in Seattle joined during active infection and were followed longitudinally afterward. The CDR3 totals 11 residues. Deletions cut 3 bases from V and 5 bases from J, with 4 bases between. Germline V CDR1 and CDR2: SNHLY, FYNNEI. In the authors' workflow: Nucleated cell counts were estimated from reference gene primer amplification. Sequenced by immunoSEQ multiplex PCR; TCRdb stores in-frame clones only, minus some. V, J and clone size derive from that table, while D and trimming were established from the DNA sequence. This sample yields roughly 120,000 clones, of which 80% to 95% are seen a single time; around 2.1% belongs to the top ten.

The receptor was derived from a man aged 45 to 65 with COVID-19, enrolled during active disease. Material: peripheral blood. The chain joins TRBV2 to TRBJ1-1; D ambiguous. CDR3 amino acids: CASSDPTEAFF. In DNA form, the CDR3 reads TGTGCCAGCAGTGATCCGACTGAAGCTTTCTTT.